The clone carrying this T cell receptor beta chain was picked up many times. The target antigen is unknown. CDR3 size: 13 residues. CDR1 is MDHEN, CDR2 SYDVKM, per germline. The J segment lost 4 bases and the V segment lost 4 bases, leaving 3 bases of the junction unmatched. The data were taken from a study of T cells in Graves' hyperthyroidism and ophthalmopathy. Active moderate-to-severe ophthalmopathy, Clinical Activity Score at least 3, NOSPECS at least 4, under 3 months' duration. TCR beta CDR3 regions were amplified from RNA transcripts. The TCR CDR3 was amplified in a first-round RT-PCR using the HTBI primer set. TCRdb ran MiXCR on the multiplex PCR reads and lists one entry per CDR3 protein. The sample lists a few hundred thousand distinct CDR3 sequences, around 16% occurring once. Points from the study as a whole: Separating ophthalmopathy from stable hyperthyroidism was achieved by a 13 V-J model.

The source material was blood. The chain carries TRBV28 and TRBJ1-1; 7 bases map to TRBD1. The sequence derives from a woman aged 40 to 50 with Graves' ophthalmopathy. As DNA, the CDR3 is TGTGCCAGCAGTTCAGGGGGGGGCACTGAAGCTTTCTTT. Its translation: CASSSGGGTEAFF.